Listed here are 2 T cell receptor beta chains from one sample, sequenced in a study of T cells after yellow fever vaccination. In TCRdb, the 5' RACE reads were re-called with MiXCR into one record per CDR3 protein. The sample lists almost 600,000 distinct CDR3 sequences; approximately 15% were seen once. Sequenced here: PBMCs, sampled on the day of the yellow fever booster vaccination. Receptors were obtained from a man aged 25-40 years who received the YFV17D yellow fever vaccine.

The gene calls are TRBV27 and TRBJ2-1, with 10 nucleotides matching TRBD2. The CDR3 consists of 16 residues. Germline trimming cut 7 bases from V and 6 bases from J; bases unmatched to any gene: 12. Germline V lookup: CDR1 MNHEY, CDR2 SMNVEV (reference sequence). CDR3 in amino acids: CASNLLTSGESNEQFF. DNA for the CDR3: TGTGCCAGCAACCTCCTAACTAGCGGGGAAAGCAATGAGCAGTTCTTC.

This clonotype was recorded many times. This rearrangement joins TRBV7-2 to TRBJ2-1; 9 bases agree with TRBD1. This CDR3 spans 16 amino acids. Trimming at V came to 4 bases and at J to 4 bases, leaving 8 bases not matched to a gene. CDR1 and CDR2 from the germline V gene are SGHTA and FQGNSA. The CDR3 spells CASSSTSGTGYNEQFF. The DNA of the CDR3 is TGTGCCAGCAGCTCGACTTCCGGGACAGGGTACAATGAGCAGTTCTTC.